This TCR beta chain was sequenced in a study of shared clonotypes between healthy human individuals (dated by TCRdb to 2018 to 2021). At the level of the whole study: Two women and three men aged 18 to 49 years were included in the cohort. For each donor, CD4 naive and CD4 memory were each given three plates, CD8 naive was given two plates, and CD8 memory was given one plate. To increase sequencing depth and limit assay-specific biases, different laboratories used diverse techniques to prepare libraries and sequence TCR repertoires. To estimate repertoire size and how much clonotypes are shared between individuals, the study performed deep sequencing of blood TCR repertoires from a few healthy adults. Per donor, leukapheresis produced somewhere between about 0.94 and 9 billion PBMCs.

General conclusions and limits of the study: Because the study included a small number of donors, the genetic and exposure-history diversity represented was limited. Pairwise subsampling led to the expectation that sequencing depth would affect the degree of clonotype sharing among donors. About 5% of naive CD4, 3.5% of naive CD8, 2% to 2.5% of memory CD4, and around 0.4% of memory CD8 clonotypes were shared across a handful of donors. Clonotypes shared by all four sorted-subset donors showed higher generation probabilities than non-shared clonotypes. Even with the large sequencing depth, rarefaction of the sorted-subset datasets indicated that sequencing was incomplete. Estimated clonotype richness was generally larger for naive than for memory subsets. Sampling was restricted to blood, and TCR repertoires in tissue are likely to differ from TCR repertoires in blood.

Healthy HIV-negative adults with no recently reported acute infections or vaccinations were included as donors. All donors were Caucasian adults living in Nashville, Tennessee, USA. CD4+ T cells were enriched through magnetic negative selection, after which naive cells were positively selected on CD45RA and the remaining negative fraction served as the memory subset. Blood was collected by leukapheresis, and PBMCs were isolated by Ficoll-Histopaque density gradient centrifugation and then cryopreserved in liquid nitrogen vapor phase. Analytical flow cytometry was used to check the purity and quantity of every magnetically sorted T cell population. Genomic DNA was isolated from each sorted fraction and quantified by UV absorbance on a Nanodrop 2000c. The germline V end is reduced by 0 bases and the J end by 4 bases; junction bases left unmatched: 5. The CDR3 numbers 15 residues from cysteine through phenylalanine. Left in the record is the CDR3 DNA by itself, 45 bases read in frame from the first base. CDR1 ENHRY and CDR2 SYGVKD were looked up in the germline V gene.

Using the deep immunoSEQ assay, multiplex PCR amplified TCR CDR3 regions from genomic DNA. For each cell subset, the extracted genomic DNA was distributed evenly across all wells of several immunoSEQ 96-well plates, and each plate served as one replicate. For sorted subsets, approximately 200 ng of genomic DNA, equivalent to some 30,000 T cell genomes, went into each replicate PCR. Purified libraries were quantified with a Qubit 3.0 fluorometer, sized on a Bioanalyzer 2100, and re-quantified with the KAPA Library Quantification kit. Every immunoSEQ 96-well plate was sequenced on a dedicated single-read 150-cycle Illumina NextSeq 550 flow cell. Concerning the study's data processing: The immunoSEQ output contained only junctional sequences without quality scores, so filtering could not match that applied to full-length reads. To assign V/J genes and CDR3, sequences were annotated using PyIR, a Python wrapper for IgBLAST v1.9, with IMGT germline references. Reads with weak V/J assignments (E-value above 1e-6), missing CDR3, stop codons, out-of-frame junctions, or ambiguous translated residues were removed. V3J clonotypes were defined as sequences sharing the same inferred V gene, J gene, and CDR3 amino acid sequence. To compute the percentage overlap between repertoires, the number of shared unique clonotypes was divided by the size of the smaller repertoire. RTK rarefaction, the Chao1 estimator, and Recon v2.1 estimates of unobserved clonotypes were used to assess repertoire richness. OLGA was used to compute generation probabilities for all TCRbeta clonotypes that the gDNA method yielded from several donors. TCRdb retrieved this table from immuneACCESS and kept in-frame rearrangements only. Not all clones are present; in checked studies, unresolved V genes account for under half, and no reason is known for the remainder. V, J and clone size reflect that table, while D and trimming were determined from the DNA. The sample table holds about 2.3 million clones, of which just over 90% were seen once. The ten largest account for under 0.45% of the sample.

A remark on this clone: Its antigen is currently not known. Within one base of it there is no much larger clone, and no base qualities were kept.

The sequence came from a young man in good health. Some clones in this sample may be carry-over from other donors' samples. The V and J segments used are TRBV10-3 and TRBJ1-2, and 7 junction bases match TRBD1. The sequenced material came from naive CD4+ T cells from PBMCs. The sample's cell subset or site label, in plain terms: CD45RA+ positively selected. The DNA sequence follows: TGTGCCATCAGTGAGTCCCGACAGGGAGTCTATGGCTACACCTTC. It codes for CAISESRQGVYGYTF.